Listed below are T cell receptor beta chains from one sample, sequenced in a study of cytomegalovirus exposure and HLA in healthy donors. TCRdb keeps only in-frame clones here, not all; method: immunoSEQ multiplex PCR. The sample totals 180,000 or so clones; its top ten clones hold 0.7% to 0.8%. The sample consisted of PBMCs. The receptors here all came from a young woman in good health and CMV-seropositive. CDR3s include the opening cysteine and the closing phenylalanine or tryptophan. D genes are given only for firm matches.

CDR3 length,D gene,J gene,V gene,CDR3 protein
16,-,TRBJ1-5,TRBV7-2,CASSAFGRLSNQPQHF
13,-,TRBJ2-1,TRBV30,CAWSVNSYNEQFF
14,-,TRBJ1-2,TRBV9,CASSVAQANYGYTF
13,-,TRBJ1-2,TRBV2,CARGQLTNYGYTF
13,TRBD2,TRBJ2-5,TRBV7-2,CASSSGPAGAQYF
14,-,TRBJ2-3,TRBV5-1,CASSYNTGSDTQYF
14,-,TRBJ1-1,TRBV7-9,CASSPQGTNTEAFF
15,-,TRBJ2-3,TRBV6-1,CATLVDQGGADTQYF
13,-,TRBJ1-1,TRBV4-1,CASSLEGGAEAFF
14,-,TRBJ2-5,TRBV11-3,CASSLGLGGETQYF
14,TRBD1,TRBJ2-7,TRBV5-1,CASSWGQGADEQYF
19,TRBD2,TRBJ2-3,TRBV5-1,CASSLAFGTSGGSTDTQYF
14,TRBD2,TRBJ2-3,TRBV29-1,CSVSGTSGTDTQYF
16,TRBD2,TRBJ2-1,TRBV5-1,CASSPIAGGSYNEQFF
16,TRBD2,TRBJ2-5,TRBV5-4,CASSSGLAGHQETQYF
11,-,TRBJ1-2,TRBV6-5,CASRTGRSYTF
14,-,TRBJ2-3,TRBV19,CASSISLNTDTQYF
15,TRBD1,TRBJ1-2,TRBV27,CASSLRRTGGFGYTF
11,TRBD1,TRBJ1-1,TRBV10-3,CAIRSTGEAFF
14,TRBD1,TRBJ1-5,TRBV29-1,CSVTTGGANQPQHF
15,-,TRBJ1-5,TRBV5-8,CASSLEGISNQPQHF
16,TRBD1,TRBJ1-5,TRBV7-8,CASSLLAQGENQPQHF
12,-,TRBJ1-2,TRBV2,CASEGGFKGYTF
14,-,TRBJ1-1,TRBV6-6,CASSYSGWNTEAFF
17,TRBD1,TRBJ1-6,TRBV4-3,CASSSGPGQGMGSPLHF
15,-,TRBJ1-6,TRBV5-4,CASSLDRGGRSPLHF
12,-,TRBJ2-5,TRBV2,CASSEARLTQYF
17,TRBD2,TRBJ2-1,TRBV5-1,CASSGRTSADSYNEQFF
14,TRBD1,TRBJ1-5,TRBV19,CASSPQGDWQPQHF
19,TRBD1,TRBJ1-1,TRBV27,CASTLHWDRSITLNTEAFF
17,-,TRBJ2-2,TRBV11-2,CASSIATGIWATGELFF
14,TRBD1,TRBJ1-2,TRBV4-3,CASSHGQALYGYTF
12,TRBD1,TRBJ1-2,TRBV7-9,CASGQGAIGYTF
12,-,TRBJ2-2,TRBV6-5,CASRLEVGELFF
15,-,TRBJ2-2,TRBV7-2,CASSTQLAGSGELFF
13,-,TRBJ1-1,TRBV30,CAWSVLSGTRAFF
17,TRBD2,TRBJ2-2,TRBV7-6,CASSLERSGTLTGELFF
16,-,TRBJ2-7,TRBV5-5,CASSFKIELPPAEQYF
15,-,TRBJ1-1,TRBV19,CASRQDMLVNTEAFF
17,TRBD1,TRBJ1-4,TRBV11-3,CASSPPGGQITNEKLFF
16,TRBD2,TRBJ2-5,TRBV2,CASSPGGGAARETQYF